The 18 T cell receptor beta chains in this list originate from one sample, sequenced in a study of T cells in localized non-small cell lung cancer. Measured with immunoSEQ multiplex PCR; TCRdb has only the in-frame clones, and not every one. Among around 23,000 clones listed, about nine tenths were seen once. Sequencing was performed on peripheral blood, taken before any cancer treatment. Receptors originate from a woman aged 40-69 years with stage I lung adenocarcinoma.

The chain combines TRBV7-9 with TRBJ1-1; TRBD1 might be the D (6 bases). The CDR3 has 17 residues. Germline CDR1 SEHNR, CDR2 FQNEAQ (reference sequence). V was pared by 5 bases and J by 1 base, with 20 bases between. The CDR3 DNA reads as TGTGCCAGCAGCCCCTCTACAGGGTCCCCTAGGAACACTGAAGCTTTCTTT. Translation: CASSPSTGSPRNTEAFF.

The chain links TRBV11-2 to TRBJ1-2; a weak D match, TRBD1 (6 bases). The V end lost 3 bases, the J end lost 5 bases, and 10 bases lay between the germline ends. The length of the CDR3 is 13 residues. Germline CDR1 SGHAT, CDR2 FQNNGV. CDR3: CASSLGRGYGYTF. In nucleotides, the CDR3 is TGTGCCAGCAGCTTGGGCAGGGGATATGGCTACACCTTC.

The chain combines TRBV7-9 with TRBJ2-3; 7 bases fit TRBD2. Germline V gene sequence: CDR1 SEHNR, CDR2 FQNEAQ (reference sequence). This CDR3 has 16 amino acids. Germline trimming cut 6 bases from V and 0 bases from J; bases unmatched to any gene: 9. CDR3 residues: CASRISGATSTDTQYF. The CDR3 region has the DNA TGTGCCAGCAGGATAAGCGGGGCCACTAGCACAGATACGCAGTATTTT.

The chain recombines TRBV29-1 with TRBJ2-7, with a tentative D call TRBD1 (5 bases). The V gene's germline CDR1 is SQVTM and CDR2 ANQGSEA. The CDR3 runs to 12 residues. Trimming shortened V by 7 bases and J by 0 bases, and 10 bases separated the two germline ends. The CDR3, as DNA: TGCAGCGCCTCGCAGGGCTCCTACGAGCAGTACTTC. Its translation is CSASQGSYEQYF.

The chain links TRBV11-2 to TRBJ2-7; D may be TRBD1 (6 bases). The V and J ends lost 1 base and 6 bases respectively, with 7 bases between them. The CDR3 extends over 12 amino acids. The germline CDR1 and CDR2 sequences are SGHAT and FQNNGV. The CDR3 DNA reads as TGTGCCAGCAGCTTAGTAGGGGGCGAGCAGTACTTC. Amino acids: CASSLVGGEQYF. The full variable domain, completed using reference TRBV11-2 and TRBJ2-7, is EAGVAQSPRYKIIEKRQSVAFWCNPISGHATLYWYQQILGQGPKLLIQFQNNGVVDDSQLPKDRFSAERLKGVDSTLKIQPAKLEDSAVYLCASSLVGGEQYFGPGTRLTVT.

V and J are TRBV20-1 and TRBJ2-7; D not certain. In germline, CDR1 is DFQATT, CDR2 SNEGSKA (reference sequence). V shed 5 bases and J shed 3 bases, with 5 bases lying between them. This CDR3 has 10 residues. Here the CDR3 reads CSAGNYEQYF. The CDR3 nucleotides are TGCAGTGCTGGGAACTACGAGCAGTACTTC.

This clone was observed once. The genes are TRBV19 and TRBJ1-3; 7 nucleotides agree with TRBD1. V gave up 6 bases and J gave up 7 bases; unmatched junction bases: 12. The germline V gene encodes CDR1 LNHDA and CDR2 SQIVND (reference sequence). The CDR3 has 15 amino acids. The CDR3 here is CASRSGQVSGNTIYF. The CDR3 DNA reads as TGTGCCAGTAGGTCAGGACAGGTGTCCGGGAACACCATATATTTT.

The chain employs TRBV5-1 and TRBJ2-3, with D maybe TRBD2 (5 bases). Germline CDR1 SGHRS, CDR2 YFSETQ. Between the trimmed V and J ends, which lost 4 bases and 0 bases, there was a span of 15 bases. The length of the CDR3 is 16 residues. The CDR3 region has the DNA TGCGCCAGCAGCCCTACCCCGGGGTCTAGCACAGATACGCAGTATTTT. This gives the protein CASSPTPGSSTDTQYF.

The rearrangement uses TRBV7-2 and TRBJ2-5; tentatively, D is TRBD2 (7 bases). This CDR3 region has 16 residues. Trimming took 5 bases from V and 3 from J, leaving 19 bases between them. The germline V gene encodes CDR1 SGHTA and CDR2 FQGNSA. CDR3 sequence (DNA): TGTGCCAGCAGCCCCGGGGGGCTAGCGGCCAAAGAGACCCAGTACTTC. Translated: CASSPGGLAAKETQYF.

The V call is TRBV5-6, the J call TRBJ2-7; D is perhaps TRBD2 (7 bases). V was clipped by 4 bases and J by 4 bases, with 18 bases between them. The germline gives CDR1 SGHDT, CDR2 YYEEEE. The CDR3 is 15 residues long. The DNA of the CDR3 is TGTGCCAGCAGCCAAGGGAGGGGGGCGAGGTACGAGCAGTACTTC. This translates into CASSQGRGARYEQYF.

The count of this clone is one. The chain's CDR3 is CASSEGGPPREQYF. The CDR3, as DNA: TGTGCCAGCAGTGAAGGCGGTCCTCCCAGGGAGCAGTACTTC. J is TRBJ2-7 and V is TRBV2; D remains ambiguous. Trimming pared 1 base from V and 7 bases from J, leaving 14 bases between. The V gene's germline CDR1 is SNHLY and CDR2 FYNNEI. This CDR3 comprises 14 residues.

This chain connects TRBV28 to TRBJ2-7; D remains unclear. Per the germline V gene, CDR1 is MDHEN and CDR2 is SYDVKM. This CDR3 contains 17 residues. The V gene lost 1 base and the J gene lost 0 bases, with 16 bases spanning the gap. The CDR3 is CASSLYASGLSSYEQYF. CDR3 in DNA: TGTGCCAGCAGTTTATACGCCTCTGGGCTTAGCTCCTACGAGCAGTACTTC.

The genes are TRBV27 and TRBJ1-1; weak D call: TRBD1 (6 bases). The germline gives CDR1 MNHEY, CDR2 SMNVEV (reference sequence). V shed 7 bases and J shed 5 bases, with 17 bases lying between them. This CDR3 region has 14 residues. This CDR3 is CASTPGGAGTEAFF. The CDR3, as DNA: TGTGCCAGCACCCCCGGGGGCGCGGGGACTGAAGCTTTCTTT.

V is TRBV28 and J is TRBJ2-1; no clear D gene. Germline CDR1 MDHEN, CDR2 SYDVKM. V was clipped by 5 bases and J by 6 bases, with 11 bases between them. This CDR3 has 13 residues. As DNA, the CDR3 is TGTGCCAGCAGTCCCCCTATCACCAATGAGCAGTTCTTC. Residues: CASSPPITNEQFF.

This clone was seen a handful of times. The genes are TRBV5-1 and TRBJ1-5, with D possibly TRBD1 on 6 matching bases. This CDR3 comprises 15 residues. Germline assignment: CDR1 SGHRS and CDR2 YFSETQ. V lost 3 bases and J 3 bases, leaving 13 bases between the germline ends. Here the CDR3 reads CASSWDGTLNQPQHF. The CDR3 region has the DNA TGCGCCAGCAGCTGGGATGGGACACTCAATCAGCCCCAGCATTTT.

The chain links TRBV6-5 to TRBJ2-7; 9 positions match TRBD2. Germline CDR1 MNHEY, CDR2 SVGAGI. The CDR3 sequence is 14 residues long. Unmatched junction bases numbered 6, after V lost 5 bases and J lost 4 bases. Here the CDR3 DNA reads TGTGCCAGCAGTCTGACTAGCGGCTTTTACGAGCAGTACTTC. This translates into CASSLTSGFYEQYF.

The chain joins TRBV19 to TRBJ2-1, with 9 positions matching TRBD1. The V segment lost 5 bases and the J segment 10 bases; nucleotides outside the gene matches: 9. Germline loops: CDR1 LNHDA, CDR2 SQIVND (reference sequence). The CDR3 extends over 14 amino acids. This chain's CDR3 is CASSVDRGLGEQFF. In nucleotides, the CDR3 is TGTGCCAGTAGTGTGGACAGGGGCCTAGGGGAGCAGTTCTTC. Variable domain in full (rest from reference TRBV19 and TRBJ2-1): DGGITQSPKYLFRKEGQNVTLSCEQNLNHDAMYWYRQDPGQGLRLIYYSQIVNDFQKGDIAEGYSVSREKKESFPLTVTSAQKNPTAFYLCASSVDRGLGEQFFGPGTRLTVL.

J is TRBJ1-5 and V is TRBV28; TRBD1 might be the D (5 bases). Looked up from germline, CDR1 is MDHEN and CDR2 is SYDVKM. Trimming took off 5 bases at V and 4 bases at J, with 18 bases between the two ends. The CDR3 has 16 residues. The CDR3 nucleotides read TGTGCCAGCAGTGTACCCACCGGTGGGGCAAATCAGCCCCAGCATTTT. Its protein is CASSVPTGGANQPQHF.